A selection of T cell receptor beta chains follows, all from one sample in a study of metastatic and nonmetastatic thyroid tumors. TCRdb recomputed clones from the PCR reads via MiXCR. The table includes some 12,000 clones, about 37% detected once. The sample was tumor tissue. The receptors originated from a female donor with papillary thyroid cancer or a benign thyroid nodule (not recorded which). Some clones in this sample may be carry-over from other donors' samples. The CDR3 runs from the conserved cysteine through the conserved F or W. Fields, in order: V gene, D gene, clone size, J gene, CDR3 protein, CDR3 DNA. The D gene is left open where the match is weak. The listing skips clone size in some rows; elsewhere it reads once, few, many or a size class.

TRBV6-6	.	.	TRBJ2-3	CAISYSASTDTQYF	TGTGCCATCAGTTACTCGGCAAGCACAGATACGCAGTATTTT
TRBV6-6	TRBD2	few	TRBJ2-2	CASSQPGLAGGITGELFF	TGTGCCAGCAGCCAGCCGGGACTAGCGGGGGGAATCACCGGGGAGCTGTTTTTT
TRBV4-2	TRBD1	.	TRBJ1-2	CASSPTGVANGYTF	TGTGCCAGCAGCCCTACAGGGGTAGCGAATGGCTACACCTTC
TRBV24-1	TRBD2	few	TRBJ2-3	CATGLAGAGTDTQYF	TGTGCCACCGGACTAGCGGGAGCAGGGACAGATACGCAGTATTTT
TRBV6-1	.	.	TRBJ2-7	CASSPTLGGYEQYF	TGTGCCAGCAGCCCTACCTTGGGGGGCTACGAGCAGTACTTC
TRBV7-2	.	.	TRBJ2-7	CATRLTRSHEQYF	TGTGCCACCCGATTAACTAGATCCCACGAGCAGTACTTC
TRBV5-1	TRBD1	.	TRBJ2-1	CASSSFRDRGIGVGIEQFF	TGCGCCAGCAGCTCATTCCGGGACAGGGGAATCGGCGTTGGGATTGAGCAGTTCTTC
TRBV18	TRBD1	medium-sized	TRBJ2-2	CASSPPTGGTGELFF	TGTGCCAGCTCACCACCAACAGGGGGCACCGGGGAGCTGTTTTTT
TRBV27	.	.	TRBJ2-7	CASSSPEYYEQYF	TGTGCCAGCAGTTCCCCAGAGTACTACGAGCAGTACTTC
TRBV19	TRBD2	few	TRBJ2-7	CASSRTSGTPYEQYF	TGTGCCAGTAGCCGTACTAGCGGGACTCCCTACGAGCAGTACTTC
TRBV6-1	TRBD1	many	TRBJ2-7	CASTDRGFTTYEQYF	TGTGCCAGCACCGACAGGGGCTTTACTACCTACGAGCAGTACTTC
TRBV7-9	TRBD2	.	TRBJ2-1	CASSAGTSSNEQFF	TGTGCCAGCAGCGCCGGGACTAGCAGCAATGAGCAGTTCTTC
TRBV27	TRBD2	.	TRBJ2-1	CASTPLGGGYNEQFF	TGTGCCAGCACTCCGTTGGGGGGGGGCTACAATGAGCAGTTCTTC
TRBV20-1	.	.	TRBJ2-7	CSARDVRLPSYEQYF	TGCAGTGCTAGAGATGTGCGGCTGCCCTCCTACGAGCAGTACTTC
TRBV11-2	.	.	TRBJ1-2	CASSLVASQANYGYTF	TGTGCCAGCAGCTTAGTTGCCAGCCAAGCCAACTATGGCTACACCTTC
TRBV7-8	.	.	TRBJ2-7	CASSLILGQNYEQYF	TGTGCCAGCAGCTTAATCCTCGGGCAGAACTACGAGCAGTACTTC
TRBV28	.	.	TRBJ2-3	CASSGGRVRTDTQYF	TGTGCCAGCAGTGGAGGGCGGGTCAGAACAGATACGCAGTATTTT
TRBV11-3	TRBD2	.	TRBJ2-3	CASSLEGTSKDTQYF	TGTGCCAGCAGCTTAGAGGGGACTAGCAAAGATACGCAGTATTTT
TRBV6-2/TRBV6-3	.	many	TRBJ1-1	CASSYGGGTEAFF	TGTGCCAGCAGTTACGGGGGAGGGACTGAAGCTTTCTTT
TRBV28	TRBD1	.	TRBJ1-2	CASTKQGSYGYTF	TGTGCCAGCACCAAACAGGGGAGCTATGGCTACACCTTC
TRBV30	.	once	TRBJ1-1	CAWSLLQTEAFF	TGTGCCTGGAGTCTTCTGCAGACTGAAGCTTTCTTT
TRBV6-6	.	.	TRBJ1-2	CASSYYRTGNYGYTF	TGTGCCAGCAGTTACTACAGAACAGGAAACTATGGCTACACCTTC
TRBV6-1	.	few	TRBJ2-1	CASSALYNEQFF	TGTGCCAGCAGTGCGTTATACAATGAGCAGTTCTTC
TRBV27	TRBD2	.	TRBJ2-1	CASSFYGGNNEQFF	TGTGCCAGCAGTTTTTACGGGGGGAACAATGAGCAGTTCTTC
TRBV7-8	TRBD2	.	TRBJ2-7	CASSFTGTSGSSSYEQYF	TGTGCCAGCAGCTTTACCGGGACTAGCGGGAGCTCCTCCTACGAGCAGTACTTC
TRBV28	TRBD1	few	TRBJ1-2	CASSVTGGRYGYTF	TGTGCCAGCAGTGTGACAGGGGGCCGATATGGCTACACCTTC
TRBV7-6	.	.	TRBJ2-1	CASSLVSAAGLTYNEQFF	TGTGCCAGCAGCTTGGTCTCCGCCGCGGGACTTACCTACAATGAGCAGTTCTTC
TRBV20-1	TRBD1	once	TRBJ2-1	CSAGQRTEQFF	TGCAGTGCGGGACAGCGGACCGAGCAGTTCTTC
TRBV10-3	.	few	TRBJ1-1	CAISEFGSTEAFF	TGTGCCATCAGTGAGTTCGGGAGCACTGAAGCTTTCTTT
TRBV5-1	TRBD1	.	TRBJ2-5	CASSSDRVGQETQYF	TGCGCCAGCAGCTCTGACAGGGTGGGCCAAGAGACCCAGTACTTC
TRBV6-9	.	.	TRBJ2-7	CASSLGLCEQYF	TGTGCCAGCAGTTTGGGACTCTGCGAGCAGTACTTC
TRBV24-1	.	.	TRBJ2-5	CATSDHGHQETQYF	TGTGCCACCAGTGACCACGGTCACCAAGAGACCCAGTACTTC
TRBV28	.	few	TRBJ1-1	CASSLFGWGLNTEAFF	TGTGCCAGCAGTTTATTTGGTTGGGGTTTGAACACTGAAGCTTTCTTT
TRBV6-1	TRBD1	few	TRBJ1-5	CASSEQSGGASNQPQHF	TGTGCCAGCAGTGAACAGTCAGGGGGCGCGAGCAATCAGCCCCAGCATTTT
TRBV12-3/TRBV12-4	.	.	TRBJ1-5	CASSLSLAGAQHF	TGTGCCAGCAGTTTATCCCTGGCAGGGGCCCAGCATTTT
TRBV28	.	few	TRBJ2-7	CASSLRRREQYF	TGTGCCAGCAGTTTACGGCGTAGGGAGCAGTACTTC
TRBV27	.	.	TRBJ2-7	CASSTRLAYEQYF	TGTGCCAGCAGTACCCGACTAGCCTACGAGCAGTACTTC
TRBV6-1	TRBD1	few	TRBJ2-1	CASSDGATGVYNEQLF	TGTGCCAGCAGTGACGGGGCCACAGGGGTTTACAATGAGCAGCTCTTC
TRBV5-5	TRBD1	.	TRBJ1-5	CASSTGTGNQPQHF	TGTGCCAGCAGCACCGGGACAGGCAATCAGCCCCAGCATTTT
TRBV5-1	.	.	TRBJ1-4	CASSQGVGEKLFF	TGCGCCAGCAGCCAAGGGGTAGGAGAAAAACTGTTTTTT
TRBV27	TRBD1	.	TRBJ1-5	CASSGDRPNQPQHF	TGTGCCAGCAGTGGGGACAGGCCCAATCAGCCCCAGCATTTT
TRBV27	.	.	TRBJ2-2	CASGAMNTGELFF	TGTGCCAGCGGTGCGATGAACACCGGGGAGCTGTTTTTT
TRBV25-1	.	.	TRBJ2-3	CASSDTYSEAQYF	TGTGCCAGCAGTGATACGTACTCGGAGGCGCAGTATTTT
TRBV6-2/TRBV6-3	.	few	TRBJ2-7	CASSYSLGGGEQYF	TGTGCCAGCAGTTACTCTTTGGGAGGAGGGGAGCAGTACTTC
TRBV12-3/TRBV12-4	.	.	TRBJ2-7	CASMRVAESYEQYF	TGTGCCAGCATGCGAGTAGCGGAGTCCTACGAGCAGTACTTC
TRBV30	.	.	TRBJ1-2	CAWSTGSHGYTF	TGTGCCTGGAGTACTGGGTCACATGGCTACACCTTC
TRBV6-1	.	few	TRBJ2-2	CASGQGFTGELFF	TGTGCCAGCGGGCAGGGCTTCACCGGGGAGCTGTTTTTT
TRBV6-1	.	.	TRBJ1-1	CASSPGPGGTEAFF	TGTGCCAGCAGCCCCGGGCCCGGTGGGACTGAAGCTTTCTTT
TRBV7-2	.	.	TRBJ1-5	CASSLVTESNQPQHF	TGTGCCAGCAGCTTAGTAACAGAAAGCAATCAGCCCCAGCATTTT
TRBV7-3	TRBD2	.	TRBJ2-7	CASSFLAGSYEQYF	TGTGCCAGCAGCTTCCTAGCGGGTTCCTACGAGCAGTACTTC
TRBV28	.	few	TRBJ2-5	CASSPHREEQETQYF	TGTGCCAGCAGTCCCCACAGGGAAGAACAAGAGACCCAGTACTTC
TRBV19	TRBD1	few	TRBJ1-2	CASQGARVNYGYTF	TGTGCCAGTCAGGGGGCGCGGGTTAACTATGGCTACACCTTC
TRBV20-1	.	.	TRBJ1-6	CSARVSGMGSYNSPLHF	TGCAGTGCTAGAGTCTCGGGGATGGGCTCCTATAATTCACCCCTCCACTTT
TRBV5-1	.	.	TRBJ1-2	CASSPLLQGGGYTF	TGCGCCAGCAGCCCTCTATTACAGGGTGGTGGCTACACCTTC
TRBV10-3	.	few	TRBJ2-1	CAHGAQRSTDNEQFF	TGTGCCCACGGCGCCCAGCGGAGCACCGACAATGAGCAGTTCTTC
TRBV20-1	.	.	TRBJ1-5	CSARFSNQPQHF	TGCAGTGCTAGATTTAGCAATCAGCCCCAGCATTTT
TRBV20-1	TRBD2	.	TRBJ2-7	CSTRKRDFSYEQYF	TGCAGTACCCGAAAGCGGGATTTCTCCTACGAGCAGTACTTC
TRBV5-1	.	.	TRBJ1-1	CASSLTTLNTEAFF	TGCGCCAGCAGCTTGACAACTCTAAACACTGAAGCTTTCTTT
TRBV7-9	TRBD1	.	TRBJ1-2	CASGLGTDYGYTF	TGTGCCAGCGGCCTCGGGACAGATTATGGCTACACCTTC
TRBV6-1	.	.	TRBJ2-2	CASSARGIDTGELFF	TGTGCCAGCAGTGCCCGGGGGATCGACACCGGGGAGCTGTTTTTT